The 14 T cell receptor beta chains given below trace back to one sample, sequenced in a study of response to subunit inactivated influenza vaccine. TCRdb redid the calling of the RT-PCR reads with MiXCR, one entry per CDR3 protein. The sample lists more than 700,000 distinct CDR3 sequences; approximately 21% were seen once. Sample: PBMCs from blood, taken 5 to 6 days after vaccination. Receptor source: a man in his fifties who received an inactivated influenza vaccine.

This chain connects TRBV4-2 to TRBJ2-2; TRBD2 aligns across 8 bases. Losses at the gene ends were 3 bases for V and 2 bases for J; bases not matched to a gene: 5. Germline assignment: CDR1 LGHNA and CDR2 YNFKEQ. The CDR3 runs to 16 residues. The CDR3 is CASSHAAGGNTGELFF. As DNA, the CDR3 is TGTGCCAGCAGCCACGCGGCGGGGGGAAACACCGGGGAGCTGTTTTTT.

This chain links TRBV9 with TRBJ2-1, with 9 bases identical to TRBD2. This CDR3 spans 14 amino acids. Germline V lookup: CDR1 SGDLS, CDR2 YYNGEE. Germline trimming cut 0 bases from V and 8 bases from J; bases unmatched to any gene: 3. The CDR3 protein is CASSVAGLADEQFF. The CDR3 DNA sequence: TGTGCCAGCAGCGTAGCGGGACTAGCCGATGAGCAGTTCTTC.

The chain couples TRBV12-3 or TRBV12-4 to TRBJ2-1, with 12 bases fitting TRBD2. The CDR3 sequence is 15 residues long. V was clipped by 6 bases and J by 10 bases; unmatched bases: 10. The CDR3 region is CASRRLAGGPEEQFF. CDR3 in DNA: TGTGCCAGCAGGAGGCTAGCGGGAGGGCCAGAGGAGCAGTTCTTC.

The chain combines TRBV9 with TRBJ2-7, with D perhaps matching TRBD1 (6 bases). The CDR3 is 15 amino acids. Trimming removed 4 bases from V and 2 bases from J, with 16 bases in between. Germline V gene data show CDR1 as SGDLS and CDR2 as YYNGEE. The CDR3 region has the DNA TGTGCCAGCAGCTTTCTCCCCGGGACAACCTACGAGCAGTACTTC. It encodes CASSFLPGTTYEQYF.

This clonotype was picked up a small number of times. This chain uses TRBV3-1 with TRBJ1-5; D may be TRBD1 (6 bases). The germline gives CDR1 LGHDT, CDR2 YNNKEL (reference sequence). This CDR3 has 15 residues. Trimming stripped 8 bases from V and 3 bases from J, with 17 bases between. The CDR3 sequence is CASSLGQVNNQPQHF. DNA for the CDR3: TGTGCCAGCTCTTTGGGACAAGTGAACAATCAGCCCCAGCATTTT.

The rearrangement uses TRBV7-9 and TRBJ2-4; TRBD1 might be the D (5 bases). The germline CDR1 and CDR2 sequences are SEHNR and FQNEAQ (reference sequence). The CDR3 spans 14 residues. The V end was cut by 6 bases, the J end by 3 bases, with 12 bases between. The CDR3 sequence is CASRDSHDKNIQYF. CDR3 DNA: TGTGCCAGCAGAGACAGTCATGACAAAAACATTCAGTACTTC.

In its sample, this clonotype was seen a few times. V and J are TRBV20-1 and TRBJ2-1; unclear D gene. Trimming pared 6 bases from V and 6 bases from J, leaving 15 bases between. From germline, CDR1 is DFQATT and CDR2 SNEGSKA (reference sequence). The CDR3 spans 13 residues. CDR3 sequence (DNA): TGCAGTGCCCCCCCTTGGAGAAGCAATGAGCAGTTCTTC. Protein: CSAPPWRSNEQFF.

The genes are TRBV29-1 and TRBJ1-1; D call uncertain. Trimming cost V 4 bases and J 8 bases, with 11 bases left between them. Germline-derived CDR1 and CDR2 are SQVTM and ANQGSEA. There are 11 residues in the CDR3. The DNA of the CDR3 is TGCAGCGTTGTAGTCGTCGCAGAAGCTTTCTTT. Protein product: CSVVVVAEAFF. Filled out from reference TRBV29-1 and TRBJ1-1, the complete variable domain reads SAVISQKPSRDICQRGTSLTIQCQVDSQVTMMFWYRQQPGQSLTLIATANQGSEATYESGFVIDKFPISRPNLTFSTLTVSNMSPEDSSIYLCSVVVVAEAFFGQGTRLTVV.

The rearrangement links TRBV20-1 to TRBJ2-5; TRBD1 agrees at 8 bases. There are 12 residues in the CDR3. V gave up 3 bases and J gave up 5 bases; unmatched junction bases: 2. Per the germline V gene, CDR1 is DFQATT and CDR2 is SNEGSKA (reference sequence). The CDR3 sequence is CSARDRVETQYF. The CDR3 nucleotides are TGCAGTGCTAGGGACAGGGTTGAGACCCAGTACTTC.

As for this clonotype: The junction does not match germline at one end; this may be a read error. The chain links TRBV12-3 or TRBV12-4 to TRBJ2-1; 7 nucleotides align to TRBD1. This CDR3 is built from 17 residues. In nucleotides, the CDR3 is TGTACCAGCAGTTTAGGGTTCAGGGGGAGCTCCTACAATGAGCAGTTCTTC. This encodes CTSSLGFRGSSYNEQFF.

The rearrangement uses TRBV20-1 and TRBJ2-4, with TRBD1 as a possible D gene (6 bases). Germline CDR1 reads DFQATT; CDR2 reads SNEGSKA (reference sequence). CDR3 size: 18 residues. V gave up 4 bases and J gave up 2 bases, with 24 bases separating them. The CDR3 reads CSATREVGGSGTKNIQYF. In DNA form, the CDR3 reads TGCAGTGCTACCCGCGAGGTTGGGGGCAGTGGAACCAAAAACATTCAGTACTTC.

The chain employs TRBV7-8 and TRBJ1-2; D remains unclear. Germline lookup yields CDR1 SGHVS and CDR2 FQNEAQ. The CDR3 covers 13 residues. Trimming left V 3 bases short and J 7 bases short, with 12 bases between. For the CDR3, the DNA is TGTGCCAGCAGCTTTATATTACACCGTGGCTACACCTTC. Amino acid sequence: CASSFILHRGYTF.

This clonotype was detected only a few times. This chain links TRBV12-3 or TRBV12-4 with TRBJ1-5, with no clear D. This CDR3 contains 13 residues. The germline V and J ends were trimmed by 7 bases and 5 bases, with 12 bases remaining between them. CDR3 coding DNA: TGTGCCAGCACGCCCGGCCCCCATCAGCCCCAGCATTTT. It encodes CASTPGPHQPQHF.

This clonotype was observed a few times. The chain couples TRBV28 to TRBJ2-7, with 10 nucleotides matching TRBD2. In germline, CDR1 is MDHEN, CDR2 SYDVKM. The CDR3 is 17 amino acids. V lost 3 bases and J lost 4; bases outside the gene matches: 12. In nucleotides, the CDR3 is TGTGCCAGCAGTTTTAGGGGTTGGGGACTAGCGATGTACGAGCAGTACTTC. Amino acids: CASSFRGWGLAMYEQYF.